Following are 14 T cell receptor beta chains from one sample sequenced in a study of regulatory T cells in long-lasting Graves disease. Time point described: newly diagnosed GD, antithyroid drugs for less than 3 months. Isolated PBMC RNA provided the starting material for the TCR library. Arm-PCR of CDR3 regions with iRepertoire HTBI primers generated TCR beta libraries. TCRdb re-called the multiplex PCR reads through MiXCR, storing one row per CDR3 protein. The sample records around 460,000 distinct CDR3 sequences, around 13% being singletons. These data also formed part of another study, on T cells in Graves' hyperthyroidism and ophthalmopathy.

Sequencing was performed on peripheral blood mononuclear cells (PBMCs), taken at new diagnosis, from a patient treated with antithyroid drugs. These receptors came from a woman aged 45-65 years with Graves disease.

This clonotype was observed many times. The chain combines TRBV7-8 with TRBJ2-3; 10 bases align to TRBD2. After removal of 2 bases from V and 2 bases from J, the junction contained 10 bases not matched to a gene. This CDR3 comprises 18 residues. CDR1 is SGHVS and CDR2 is FQNEAQ in the germline V gene. The CDR3, as DNA: TGTGCCAGCAGCTTAAGGGTAAAAACTAGCGGGATCACAGATACGCAGTATTTT. This codes for CASSLRVKTSGITDTQYF.

This clonotype turned up a few times. J is TRBJ2-7 and V is TRBV4-1; the D gene is possibly TRBD1 (5 bases). There are 18 residues in the CDR3. The ends were cut back, 2 bases at V and 4 bases at J, with 24 bases in the middle. CDR1 is MGHRA and CDR2 is YSYEKL in the germline V gene. CDR3 residues: CASSQRSRASLKRYEQYF. For the CDR3, the DNA is TGCGCCAGCAGCCAAAGGTCCAGGGCATCCCTGAAACGGTACGAGCAGTACTTC.

V gene TRBV3-1 combines with J gene TRBJ2-1; 8 nucleotides line up with TRBD2. CDR1 LGHDT and CDR2 YNNKEL come from the germline V gene (reference sequence). Trimming removed 0 bases from V and 2 bases from J; junction bases left unmatched: 3. The CDR3 runs 16 residues. In nucleotides, the CDR3 is TGTGCCAGCAGCCAAGATGGGGGACTAGCCTACAATGAGCAGTTCTTC. Amino acids: CASSQDGGLAYNEQFF.

Many counts were recorded for this clonotype. The chain is built from TRBV6-5 and TRBJ1-1; 8 nucleotides match TRBD1. The J segment lost 1 base and the V segment lost 2 bases, leaving 9 bases of the junction unmatched. The CDR3 loop spans 17 amino acids. CDR1 and CDR2 from the germline V gene are MNHEY and SVGAGI. The CDR3 DNA reads as TGTGCCAGCAGTTACGGGCGGCGGACAGGGTGGAACACTGAAGCTTTCTTT. It encodes CASSYGRRTGWNTEAFF.

This clonotype occurred many times. The chain uses TRBV29-1 and TRBJ2-7; perhaps D is TRBD1 or TRBD2 (5 bases each). The CDR3 spans 14 residues. Germline V lookup: CDR1 SQVTM, CDR2 ANQGSEA. V lost 3 bases and J lost 0, with 12 bases in between. The CDR3 sequence: CSVDRDGSSYEQYF. The CDR3 bases are TGCAGCGTTGATAGGGACGGAAGCTCCTACGAGCAGTACTTC.

This clonotype was detected only a few times. The V call is TRBV16, the J call TRBJ1-5; D perhaps matches TRBD1 (5 bases). Trimming removed 1 base from V and 9 bases from J, with 25 bases in between. Germline V gives CDR1 KGHSY, CDR2 FQNENV. CDR3 length: 18 residues. The CDR3: CASSQFFYPGTDLGPQHF. CDR3 DNA sequence: TGTGCCAGCAGCCAATTTTTCTACCCCGGGACCGACCTTGGGCCCCAGCATTTT. Using reference TRBV16 and TRBJ1-5 for the parts outside the CDR3, the full variable domain is GEEVAQTPKHLVRGEGQKAKLYCAPIKGHSYVFWYQQVLKNEFKFLISFQNENVFDETGMPKERFSAKCLPNSPCSLEIQATKLEDSAVYFCASSQFFYPGTDLGPQHFGDGTRLSIL.

The rearrangement joins TRBV10-3 to TRBJ1-1; the D is unclear. Germline V lookup: CDR1 ENHRY, CDR2 SYGVKD. Trimming cost V 0 bases and J 9 bases, with 5 bases left between them. The CDR3 runs 11 residues. The CDR3 DNA is TGTGCCATCAGTGAGTCGACGAAAGCTTTCTTT. Translation gives CAISESTKAFF.

The chain joins TRBV10-3 to TRBJ2-3; 8 bases match TRBD2. CDR3 length: 15 residues. CDR1 and CDR2 from the germline V gene are ENHRY and SYGVKD. Trimming at V came to 1 base and at J to 3 bases, leaving 3 bases not matched to a gene. As DNA, the CDR3 is TGTGCCATCAGTGAGTGGGCGGGAGGTACAGATACGCAGTATTTT. This gives the protein CAISEWAGGTDTQYF.

The table lists this clonotype with many counts. The CDR3 nucleotides read TGTGCCAGCAGCCAAGATGTTTCACCCCTCCACTTT. Protein sequence: CASSQDVSPLHF. V and J are TRBV3-1 and TRBJ1-6, with unresolved D. Germline V gene sequence: CDR1 LGHDT, CDR2 YNNKEL (reference sequence). The V end lost 0 bases, the J end lost 9 bases, and 3 bases lay between the germline ends. The CDR3 runs 12 residues.

V gene TRBV7-9 combines with J gene TRBJ2-3; possible D gene TRBD2, 6 bases. V lost 4 bases and J 2 bases, leaving 13 bases between the germline ends. The V gene's germline CDR1 is SEHNR and CDR2 FQNEAQ (reference sequence). This CDR3 is built from 15 residues. The DNA for the CDR3 is TGTGCCAGCAGCTCAGTAGCGGCACCCACAGATACGCAGTATTTT. This sequence encodes CASSSVAAPTDTQYF.

This clonotype has a count of ten or more. The chain recombines TRBV28 with TRBJ2-1; weak D call: TRBD1 (6 bases). V gave up 4 bases and J gave up 0 bases, with 13 bases separating them. The CDR3 consists of 16 residues. Germline assignment: CDR1 MDHEN and CDR2 SYDVKM. The CDR3 bases are TGTGCCAGCAGTTCGACAGGTTCAAGCTCCTACAATGAGCAGTTCTTC. Translated: CASSSTGSSSYNEQFF.

This clonotype was observed many times. The chain combines TRBV28 with TRBJ2-3; D is ambiguous. The CDR3 is 15 residues long. V was pared by 6 bases and J by 2 bases, with 15 bases between. The V gene's germline CDR1 is MDHEN and CDR2 SYDVKM. CDR3: CASSSLPTYTDTQYF. The CDR3, as DNA: TGTGCCAGCAGCTCCCTCCCGACCTACACAGATACGCAGTATTTT.

This clonotype was recorded at least ten times. The chain uses TRBV28 and TRBJ1-6; TRBD1 might be the D (5 bases). V was pared by 1 base and J by 8 bases, with 12 bases between. The CDR3 length is 15 residues. Germline values: CDR1 MDHEN, CDR2 SYDVKM. The CDR3 DNA is TGTGCCAGCAGTTTATCAGGGACGGGGCATTCACCCCTCCACTTT. Residues: CASSLSGTGHSPLHF.

Concerning this clonotype itself: The likely explanation is a read error, given a far larger clone one base away. This CDR3 is CATEGGLRRYNEQCF. The DNA of the CDR3 is TGTGCCACCGAGGGAGGCTTACGCCGCTACAATGAGCAGTGCTTC. The chain couples TRBV10-3 to TRBJ2-7; tentatively, D is TRBD2 (6 bases). CDR1 and CDR2 (germline): ENHRY, SYGVKD. The CDR3 totals 15 residues.